This T cell receptor (beta chain) was retrieved from a study of blood T cell repertoires in COVID-19 (dated by TCRdb to about 2020). About the investigation overall: The collaborator samples originated in the United States, Italy and Spain and spanned the acute and convalescent phases of COVID-19. The prospective study material was composed of cDNA or gDNA derived from T cells, B-cell-depleted T cells, or PBMCs. The dataset comprised deeply sampled blood TCRbeta repertoires from subjects exposed to, actively infected with, or recovered from COVID-19. The repertoires were released in a freely available public database intended as a resource for research on the immune response to SARS-CoV-2. Samples were obtained from the ongoing ImmuneRACE study (first 160 participants) and from 1,254 subjects provided by 6 global collaborators. Sample metadata almost always included a de-identified subject ID, COVID-19 status, age in years and sex. HLA class I and class II types, where available, came from metadata supplied by the sample provider rather than from assay-based typing.

Study-level results and caveats: Clinical and demographic metadata were provided uncurated, with the amount varying by source and participant.

V is trimmed back by 3 bases and J by 4 bases, and the junction contains 6 bases that no gene match accounts for. Sequences SGHDT (CDR1) and YYEEEE (CDR2) are obtained from the germline V gene. Including the terminal cysteine and phenylalanine, the CDR3 comprises 15 residues. Only the CDR3 portion is preserved as DNA: 45 bases, with reading frame beginning at the first base. This clone was recorded only once. Its antigen remains undetermined. Base qualities are not provided; no much larger clone lies one nucleotide away. TCRbeta CDR3 regions were amplified from genomic DNA by means of the immunoSEQ Assay, a bias-controlled multiplex PCR. Concerning the study's data processing: The number of nucleated cells in each sample was estimated by amplification of reference gene primers within the assay. To quantify the absolute abundance of each unique TCRbeta CDR3 rearrangement, sequence reads were collapsed and filtered. For each sample, productive Simpson clonality was calculated as the square root of Simpson's diversity index over productive rearrangements. TCRdb took this table from immuneACCESS and kept in-frame rearrangements with V and J called. Such tables lack part of the clones; where checked against another copy, unresolved V genes explain under half of the gap, and the rest is unexplained. That table is the source of V, J and clone size, and D and trimming were worked out from the DNA. The table for this sample lists some 450,000 clones; approximately 90% of them were counted only once. The biggest ten clones account for over 10% of the sample.

In Seattle, one collaborating source enrolled patients while the infection was active and tracked those patients longitudinally over the course of disease. Each collaborating institution followed its own protocols to collect whole blood in K2EDTA tubes. For TCRbeta analysis, collaborators shipped samples in one of three forms: frozen whole blood, isolated PBMCs, or DNA extracted from either of those sample types. This chain is built from TRBV5-6 and TRBJ1-3; the junction holds 8 bases that match TRBD1. The sequence was collected from a woman aged 45-65 years with COVID-19, enrolled during active disease. The sequencing sample was made of peripheral blood. The bases read TGTGCCAGCAGCTGGACAGGGCTCGGGGGAAACACCATATATTTT. Its coded protein is CASSWTGLGGNTIYF.